These 28 T cell receptor beta chains share one sample of origin, sequenced in a study of blood T cell repertoires in COVID-19. Some clones are missing from TCRdb's copy, which holds only in-frame ones; the method was immunoSEQ multiplex PCR. The sample lists a few hundred thousand clones, roughly 90% occurring once. Sequenced: PBMCs or T cells enriched from blood (not recorded which). The origin of the receptors is a woman between 35 and 50 years old who had recovered from COVID-19.

The gene calls are TRBV27 and TRBJ1-4; TRBD1 matches at 7 bases. The CDR3 extends over 17 amino acids. Germline CDR1 is MNHEY and CDR2 is SMNVEV (reference sequence). V dropped 8 bases and J dropped 0; count of bases not matched to a gene: 12. The CDR3 protein is CASRPGQLVATNEKLFF. CDR3 nucleotides: TGTGCCAGCCGACCGGGACAGTTAGTTGCAACTAATGAAAAACTGTTTTTT.

The chain uses TRBV7-9 and TRBJ2-5; D ambiguous. Germline V gene sequence: CDR1 SEHNR, CDR2 FQNEAQ (reference sequence). Trimming left V 0 bases short and J 1 base short, with 9 bases between. The CDR3 is 15 amino acids. The DNA of the CDR3 is TGTGCCAGCAGCTTAGCGGAGCTTTCCCAAGAGACCCAGTACTTC. Translating gives CASSLAELSQETQYF.

The chain couples TRBV11-2 to TRBJ2-1; 7 nucleotides agree with TRBD1. Trimming cost V 5 bases and J 5 bases; bases outside gene matches: 6. The CDR3 length is 14 residues. Germline assignment: CDR1 SGHAT and CDR2 FQNNGV. The CDR3 bases are TGTGCCAGCAGCACCCGGACAGGAAACAATGAGCAGTTCTTC. Translation: CASSTRTGNNEQFF.

The gene calls are TRBV28 and TRBJ2-1; D possibly corresponds to TRBD2 (5 bases). Germline CDR1 reads MDHEN; CDR2 reads SYDVKM. The CDR3 runs 15 residues. Trimming stripped 5 bases from V and 1 base from J, with 12 bases between. CDR3 in amino acids: CASSGSAPSYNEQFF. The CDR3 DNA is TGTGCCAGCAGTGGTAGCGCGCCTTCCTACAATGAGCAGTTCTTC.

The gene calls are TRBV6-4 and TRBJ1-4; possibly TRBD1 for D (5 bases). The V and J ends lost 6 bases and 7 bases respectively, with 18 bases between them. The CDR3 contains 15 residues. In germline, CDR1 is MRHNA, CDR2 SNTAGT. The CDR3 reads CASRVGLGRVEKLFF. The CDR3 DNA is TGTGCCAGCAGAGTGGGTTTGGGCAGGGTTGAAAAACTGTTTTTT.

The chain recombines TRBV7-2 with TRBJ2-3; D may be TRBD2 (7 bases). V lost 2 bases and J lost 1, with 22 bases in between. In germline, CDR1 is SGHTA, CDR2 FQGNSA. There are 19 residues in the CDR3. CDR3 DNA: TGTGCCAGCAGCTTAACTCTCACGTTGGTAGGGGGGGGCACAGATACGCAGTATTTT. Its translation is CASSLTLTLVGGGTDTQYF.

This chain links TRBV2 with TRBJ2-5, with 7 bases identical to TRBD1. The CDR3 loop spans 13 amino acids. Per the germline V gene, CDR1 is SNHLY and CDR2 is FYNNEI. Unmatched junction bases numbered 3, after V lost 7 bases and J lost 1 base. This chain's CDR3 is CASTGQPQETQYF. The DNA for the CDR3 is TGTGCCAGCACGGGACAGCCCCAAGAGACCCAGTACTTC.

This sequence joins TRBV20-1 and TRBJ1-2; D is unresolved. Germline V gives CDR1 DFQATT, CDR2 SNEGSKA (reference sequence). This CDR3 comprises 10 residues. Trimming cost V 6 bases and J 6 bases, with 8 bases left between them. The CDR3 here is CSASGHGYTF. CDR3 nucleotides: TGCAGTGCCAGCGGCCATGGCTACACCTTC.

The V call is TRBV11-3, the J call TRBJ2-3; D remains unclear. Deletions cut 7 bases from V and 6 bases from J, with 8 bases between. The CDR3 consists of 11 residues. Germline assignment: CDR1 SGHNT and CDR2 YENEEA. The CDR3 spells CASKELDTQYF. The CDR3 coding sequence is TGTGCCAGCAAAGAGCTGGATACGCAGTATTTT.

This clone was recorded once. The identical CDR3 is also encoded by other nucleotide sequences in the sample. As DNA, the CDR3 is TGCGCCAGCAGCTTAAGCGGGAGGGCCTACGAGCAGTACTTC. This codes for CASSLSGRAYEQYF. The chain employs TRBV5-1 and TRBJ2-7, with 10 positions matching TRBD2. V trimming: 2 bases; J trimming: 2 bases; junction bases outside the gene matches: 1. The germline V gene encodes CDR1 SGHRS and CDR2 YFSETQ. The CDR3 is 14 amino acids.

The gene calls are TRBV5-8 and TRBJ2-1; the match to TRBD2 covers 12 bases. CDR1 and CDR2 (germline): SGHTS, YDEGEE. This CDR3 comprises 16 residues. After removal of 4 bases from V and 3 bases from J, the junction contained 5 bases not matched to a gene. CDR3 nucleotide sequence: TGTGCCAGCAGCCTCCGGACTAGCGGGAACTACAATGAGCAGTTCTTC. Its translation is CASSLRTSGNYNEQFF.

The chain links TRBV19 to TRBJ2-7; TRBD1 matches 9 bases. This CDR3 has 16 residues. CDR1 LNHDA and CDR2 SQIVND come from the germline V gene (reference sequence). V lost 5 bases, J lost 6 bases, and 14 bases stayed unmatched. CDR3 in DNA: TGTGCCAGTAGTCCCGGCCCGGACAGGGGATCGTTCGAGCAGTACTTC. Translating it yields CASSPGPDRGSFEQYF.

This chain joins TRBV27 and TRBJ2-2; TRBD1 matches at 9 bases. The V gene's germline CDR1 is MNHEY and CDR2 SMNVEV (reference sequence). The CDR3 contains 17 residues. The V segment lost 5 bases and the J segment 3 bases; nucleotides outside the gene matches: 10. CDR3 coding DNA: TGTGCCAGCAGTCCGCCCCGGGACAGGGAAGACACCGGGGAGCTGTTTTTT. Translated, it gives CASSPPRDREDTGELFF.

This clone was seen only once. V and J are TRBV7-2 and TRBJ1-5; 9 bases agree with TRBD1. Trimming cost V 2 bases and J 7 bases; bases outside gene matches: 6. Looked up from germline, CDR1 is SGHTA and CDR2 is FQGNSA. This CDR3 contains 15 residues. CDR3 nucleotides: TGTGCCAGCAGCTTAACAGGGGGCCGGGGGCAGCCCCAGCATTTT. Translating it yields CASSLTGGRGQPQHF.

The chain couples TRBV4-3 to TRBJ2-1; the match to TRBD1 covers 8 bases. The ends lost 1 base at V and 8 bases at J; junction bases unmatched: 13. CDR1 LGHNA and CDR2 YSLEER come from the germline V gene. The CDR3 loop spans 17 amino acids. CDR3: CASSQGIRGRRLDEQFF. CDR3 bases: TGCGCCAGCAGCCAAGGTATCAGGGGGCGCAGGTTGGATGAGCAGTTCTTC.

V usage is TRBV4-3 and J usage is TRBJ1-5, with 7 bases fitting TRBD1. This CDR3 region has 15 residues. Looked up from germline, CDR1 is LGHNA and CDR2 is YSLEER. V trimming: 1 base; J trimming: 4 bases; junction bases outside the gene matches: 4. Here the CDR3 reads CASSQGRGQNQPQHF. CDR3 nucleotide sequence: TGCGCCAGCAGCCAAGGGAGGGGGCAGAATCAGCCCCAGCATTTT.

The chain combines TRBV7-8 with TRBJ2-7; no reliable D call. Between the trimmed V and J ends, which lost 5 bases and 0 bases, there was a span of 8 bases. Looked up from germline, CDR1 is SGHVS and CDR2 is FQNEAQ. The CDR3 is 13 amino acids. This CDR3 reads CASSRPGSYEQYF. Here the CDR3 DNA reads TGTGCCAGCAGCCGCCCCGGCTCCTACGAGCAGTACTTC.

This clone was seen a single time. J is TRBJ1-2 and V is TRBV5-8, with no clear D. There are 13 residues in the CDR3. Trimming shortened V by 1 base and J by 3 bases, and 7 bases separated the two germline ends. CDR1 is SGHTS and CDR2 is YDEGEE in the germline V gene. The CDR3 is CASSLRVHYGYTF. The CDR3 nucleotides read TGTGCCAGCAGCTTGAGAGTCCACTATGGCTACACCTTC.

V is TRBV29-1 and J is TRBJ2-1, with a possible D match to TRBD2 (6 bases). Looked up from germline, CDR1 is SQVTM and CDR2 is ANQGSEA. There are 18 residues in the CDR3. Trimming took 3 bases from V and 5 from J, leaving 26 bases between them. The CDR3 region is CSVEGPSEGTLWDNEQFF. CDR3 coding DNA: TGCAGCGTTGAGGGACCCTCGGAGGGGACTTTATGGGACAATGAGCAGTTCTTC.

This clone was picked up one time. This sequence joins TRBV9 and TRBJ1-1; TRBD1 matches 8 bases. Looked up from germline, CDR1 is SGDLS and CDR2 is YYNGEE. The junction had 4 bases not matched to a gene; V was cut back by 3 bases and J by 6 bases. There are 13 residues in the CDR3. CDR3 DNA: TGTGCCAGCAGCGGGACAGGGATCGCTGAAGCTTTCTTT. This encodes CASSGTGIAEAFF. The whole variable domain, remainder taken from reference TRBV9 and TRBJ1-1, is DSGVTQTPKHLITATGQRVTLRCSPRSGDLSVYWYQQSLDQGLQFLIQYYNGEERAKGNILERFSAQQFPDLHSELNLSSLELGDSALYFCASSGTGIAEAFFGQGTRLTVV.

The chain joins TRBV30 to TRBJ2-5; 12 bases align to TRBD1. V lost 2 bases to trimming and J lost 4 bases; unmatched junction nucleotides: 5. The CDR3 contains 15 residues. Germline-derived CDR1 and CDR2 are GTSNPN and SVGIG (reference sequence). CDR3 nucleotides: TGTGCCTGGAGTTGGGGACAGGGGGCAAGAGAGACCCAGTACTTC. Translated: CAWSWGQGARETQYF.

The chain couples TRBV6-5 to TRBJ1-1; D uncertain. This CDR3 is built from 12 residues. V lost 7 bases, J lost 4 bases, and 10 bases lay in between. From germline, CDR1 is MNHEY and CDR2 SVGAGI. CDR3 sequence: CASNGRGTEAFF. The CDR3 DNA reads as TGTGCCAGCAACGGGCGGGGCACTGAAGCTTTCTTT.

J is TRBJ1-3 and V is TRBV7-9; weak D call: TRBD1 (6 bases). This CDR3 is built from 14 residues. V was pared by 6 bases and J by 4 bases, with 13 bases between. Germline-derived CDR1 and CDR2 are SEHNR and FQNEAQ (reference sequence). For the CDR3, the DNA is TGTGCCAGCAGAAAGGGCAGGGGAGGAAACACCATATATTTT. Protein: CASRKGRGGNTIYF.

This clone came up once. The chain uses TRBV24-1 and TRBJ1-2; TRBD1 matches 7 bases. The CDR3 totals 13 residues. The germline V gene has CDR1 KGHDR and CDR2 SFDVKD. V lost 0 bases and J lost 11; bases outside the gene matches: 5. DNA of the CDR3: TGTGCCACCAGTGATTTGAGGACAGGCCCATACACCTTC. Translating gives CATSDLRTGPYTF.

This clone was counted once. This chain uses TRBV7-2 with TRBJ1-6; D gene uncertain. The CDR3 consists of 13 residues. Trimming left V 5 bases short and J 12 bases short, with 14 bases between. CDR1 is SGHTA, CDR2 FQGNSA, per germline. As DNA, the CDR3 is TGTGCCAGCAGCCCCAAGGTCGGGGTACCCCTCCACTTT. It translates to CASSPKVGVPLHF.

The gene calls are TRBV18 and TRBJ2-2, with 9 bases matching TRBD1. CDR3 length: 16 residues. The germline V gene has CDR1 KGHSH and CDR2 LQKENI. V trimming: 3 bases; J trimming: 7 bases; junction bases outside the gene matches: 9. The CDR3 sequence is CASSPPPDRGFGELFF. CDR3 DNA: TGTGCCAGCTCACCCCCCCCGGACAGGGGCTTCGGGGAGCTGTTTTTT.

This clone was counted a single time. This chain links TRBV27 with TRBJ1-2; tentative D call: TRBD1 (5 bases). The CDR3 totals 14 residues. Germline V CDR1 and CDR2: MNHEY, SMNVEV (reference sequence). V dropped 5 bases and J dropped 14 bases, with 24 bases sitting between them. The CDR3 nucleotides read TGTGCCAGCAGTCCATTTGTTGTGGCAGGGTCGTATACCTTC. As protein: CASSPFVVAGSYTF.

V usage is TRBV7-9 and J usage is TRBJ1-1; 7 positions match TRBD1. V gave up 5 bases and J gave up 3 bases; unmatched junction bases: 6. The CDR3 totals 14 residues. Germline assignment: CDR1 SEHNR and CDR2 FQNEAQ (reference sequence). CDR3 amino acids: CASSKPTGDTEAFF. For the CDR3, the DNA is TGTGCCAGCAGCAAACCCACAGGGGACACTGAAGCTTTCTTT.